The 25 T cell receptor beta chains listed next were all sequenced from one sample in a study of OX40 agonist ivuxolimab in advanced cancers. Clones were read by immunoSEQ multiplex PCR, and TCRdb kept only the in-frame ones, dropping some. The table lists tens of thousands of clones, about 87% of them singletons. Here the sequenced sample was CD4+ or CD8+ T cells sorted from blood, taken in a trial of the OX40 agonist ivuxolimab. The source of these receptors is an adult with an advanced solid tumor such as melanoma, head and neck, liver or kidney cancer.

This chain links TRBV28 with TRBJ2-3, with 16 positions matching TRBD2. Unmatched junction bases numbered 17, after V lost 6 bases and J lost 5 bases. CDR1 and CDR2 from the germline V gene are MDHEN and SYDVKM. The CDR3 runs 20 residues. CDR3 residues: CASRDTTGLAGGPGGDTQYF. For the CDR3, the DNA is TGTGCCAGCAGGGATACGACGGGACTAGCGGGAGGGCCGGGTGGAGATACGCAGTATTTT.

The rearrangement uses TRBV4-1 and TRBJ2-7; D is ambiguous. V was trimmed by 1 base and J by 0 bases, leaving 10 bases between them. The CDR3 has 15 residues. Germline CDR1 is MGHRA and CDR2 is YSYEKL. The CDR3 nucleotides read TGCGCCAGCAGCCAAGCTCGCGACCCCTCCTACGAGCAGTACTTC. It specifies CASSQARDPSYEQYF.

This chain links TRBV29-1 with TRBJ2-7, with unresolved D. The germline CDR1 and CDR2 sequences are SQVTM and ANQGSEA. The CDR3 loop spans 12 amino acids. V shed 6 bases and J shed 2 bases, with 11 bases lying between them. CDR3 DNA sequence: TGCAGCGTGCGATCTCGAACCTACGAGCAGTACTTC. Translated, it gives CSVRSRTYEQYF.

The V and J genes are TRBV4-1 and TRBJ2-3, with TRBD2 identical over 14 bases. The V and J ends lost 0 bases and 5 bases, in that order; junction bases with no gene match: 7. The CDR3 loop spans 18 amino acids. In germline, CDR1 is MGHRA, CDR2 YSYEKL. CDR3 DNA: TGCGCCAGCAGCCAAGAGGTGGGGACTAGCGGGGGAGGAGATACGCAGTATTTT. It specifies CASSQEVGTSGGGDTQYF.

The chain uses TRBV7-9 and TRBJ1-2; TRBD1 aligns across 7 bases. The CDR3 is 14 residues long. V was pared by 2 bases and J by 5 bases, with 5 bases of the junction left unmatched. Germline V gene lookup returns CDR1 SEHNR and CDR2 FQNEAQ (reference sequence). The CDR3 DNA follows: TGTGCCAGCAGCTTAAGCAGGGGGGGTTATGGCTACACCTTC. Translation gives CASSLSRGGYGYTF.

The chain uses TRBV19 and TRBJ1-2; the D is unclear. This CDR3 has 14 amino acids. Trimming took off 0 bases at V and 4 bases at J, with 9 bases between the two ends. Germline V gene lookup returns CDR1 LNHDA and CDR2 SQIVND (reference sequence). In DNA form, the CDR3 reads TGTGCCAGTAGTATAGATCTGGAAGGCTATGGCTACACCTTC. Residues: CASSIDLEGYGYTF.

The chain is built from TRBV6-6 and TRBJ1-4, with 7 bases lining up with TRBD1. Trimming took 7 bases from V and 4 from J; bases not matched to a gene: 9. The CDR3 length is 15 residues. Germline V gene lookup returns CDR1 MNHNY and CDR2 SVGAGI (reference sequence). The DNA of the CDR3 is TGTGCCAGCACCGACCGGGACAGTCTTAATGAAAAACTGTTTTTT. Its translation: CASTDRDSLNEKLFF.

The count of this clone is one. The chain joins TRBV15 to TRBJ2-5, with 7 bases aligning to TRBD2. The closer fit of TRBJ2-7 to the DNA end suggests the J call may be wrong. The germline gives CDR1 LNHNV, CDR2 YYDKDF (reference sequence). The CDR3 sequence is 14 residues long. CDR3 nucleotides: TGTGCCACCAGCGCAGCGGGGACCTCCTACGAGCAGTACTTC. Its protein product is CATSAAGTSYEQYF.

This sequence joins TRBV2 and TRBJ2-7, with a weak D call TRBD2 (5 bases). The CDR3 consists of 14 residues. Trimming pared 7 bases from V and 2 bases from J, leaving 15 bases between. Germline-derived CDR1 and CDR2 are SNHLY and FYNNEI. Written as DNA, the CDR3 is TGTGCCAGCACTTCATCCCGGGATACCTACGAGCAGTACTTC. It is translated as CASTSSRDTYEQYF.

This clone was recorded a few times. V is TRBV6-5 and J is TRBJ2-1, with D tentatively TRBD2 (5 bases). This CDR3 is built from 16 residues. CDR1 is MNHEY and CDR2 is SVGAGI in the germline V gene. V lost 2 bases, J lost 4 bases, and 15 bases lay in between. The CDR3 region is CASSYGVERFYNEQFF. The CDR3 DNA reads as TGTGCCAGCAGTTACGGAGTAGAGCGGTTTTACAATGAGCAGTTCTTC.

The chain is built from TRBV4-1 and TRBJ1-5; the match to TRBD1 covers 9 bases. The CDR3 loop spans 18 amino acids. Unmatched junction bases numbered 7, after V lost 1 base and J lost 0 bases. Per germline, CDR1 MGHRA and CDR2 YSYEKL. The CDR3 protein is CASSQVAGQGVSNQPQHF. DNA for the CDR3: TGCGCCAGCAGCCAAGTAGCGGGACAGGGTGTTAGCAATCAGCCCCAGCATTTT.

V gene TRBV30 combines with J gene TRBJ1-2; TRBD1 aligns across 7 bases. The CDR3 sequence is 15 residues long. Unmatched junction bases numbered 8, after V lost 0 bases and J lost 4 bases. CDR1 and CDR2 (germline): GTSNPN, SVGIG (reference sequence). The CDR3 coding sequence is TGTGCCTGGAGTGTTGTAGGCAGGGGGGGCTATGGCTACACCTTC. This encodes CAWSVVGRGGYGYTF.

This clone was recorded once. CDR3 DNA sequence: TGTGCCAGCAGCCGATACGGGACAGGGGATGAGGCCCTCCACTTT. This sequence encodes CASSRYGTGDEALHF. The rearrangement joins TRBV7-2 to TRBJ1-6, with 10 bases identical to TRBD1. The length of the CDR3 is 15 residues. Losses at the gene ends were 5 bases for V and 14 bases for J; bases not matched to a gene: 12. The V gene's germline CDR1 is SGHTA and CDR2 FQGNSA.

The genes are TRBV27 and TRBJ2-7, with TRBD2 matching 7 bases. Looked up from germline, CDR1 is MNHEY and CDR2 is SMNVEV (reference sequence). J gave up 0 bases and V 2 bases, and 7 bases lay outside the gene matches. The CDR3 contains 16 residues. CDR3 region: CASSLSWGRGSYEQYF. The CDR3 DNA reads as TGTGCCAGCAGTTTAAGCTGGGGGAGGGGCTCCTACGAGCAGTACTTC.

This clone was picked up one time. The rearrangement links TRBV18 to TRBJ2-4; D perhaps matches TRBD1 (5 bases). Germline CDR1 and CDR2: KGHSH and LQKENI. The CDR3 covers 16 residues. Trimming pared 3 bases from V and 1 base from J, leaving 13 bases between. The CDR3 DNA follows: TGTGCCAGCTCACCGCCTGGGGCAGGGGCCAAAAACATTCAGTACTTC. Translated, it gives CASSPPGAGAKNIQYF.

This rearrangement joins TRBV13 to TRBJ2-5, with TRBD2 identical over 11 bases. The DNA matches TRBJ2-7 better at its end, which makes the J call doubtful. The CDR3 is 15 residues long. Per the germline V gene, CDR1 is PRHDT and CDR2 is FYEKMQ (reference sequence). CDR3 sequence (DNA): TGTGCCAGCAGCTTCACTAGCGGGGGAACCTACGAGCAGTACTTC. Protein: CASSFTSGGTYEQYF.

This sequence joins TRBV9 and TRBJ2-3; 12 bases agree with TRBD2. The germline V gene encodes CDR1 SGDLS and CDR2 YYNGEE. The V segment lost 3 bases and the J segment 5 bases; nucleotides outside the gene matches: 7. The CDR3 is 16 residues long. The CDR3 is CASSGPSGGAKDTQYF. DNA of the CDR3: TGTGCCAGCAGCGGACCTAGCGGGGGGGCCAAAGATACGCAGTATTTT.

The chain employs TRBV27 and TRBJ2-7; D gene ambiguous. This CDR3 is 15 amino acids long. Germline V gene data show CDR1 as MNHEY and CDR2 as SMNVEV (reference sequence). The germline V and J ends were trimmed by 6 bases and 0 bases, with 15 bases remaining between them. This CDR3 reads CASSSEAFNSYEQYF. The CDR3 DNA is TGTGCCAGCAGCTCAGAGGCCTTTAACTCCTACGAGCAGTACTTC.

The chain couples TRBV5-6 to TRBJ2-7; TRBD1 matches at 9 bases. The J segment lost 5 bases and the V segment lost 4 bases, leaving 7 bases of the junction unmatched. Germline V CDR1 and CDR2: SGHDT, YYEEEE. The CDR3 runs to 14 residues. CDR3 region: CASSPTGGLDEQYF. In nucleotides, the CDR3 is TGTGCCAGCAGCCCAACAGGGGGCCTGGACGAGCAGTACTTC.

The J gene is TRBJ1-5, the V gene TRBV7-3; no clear D gene. Germline values: CDR1 SGHTA, CDR2 FQGTGA. This CDR3 contains 17 residues. V was cut by 6 bases and J by 6 bases, with 24 bases left in between. The CDR3 loop reads CASSPTVVQPSCQPQHF. The CDR3, as DNA: TGTGCCAGCAGTCCTACAGTGGTTCAGCCATCCTGTCAGCCCCAGCATTTT.

The chain links TRBV15 to TRBJ2-3; D may correspond to TRBD1 or TRBD2 (6 bases each). The CDR3 contains 16 residues. Looked up from germline, CDR1 is LNHNV and CDR2 is YYDKDF (reference sequence). V was pared by 6 bases and J by 4 bases, with 20 bases between. The CDR3 here is CATRISLGGGADTQYF. The CDR3 DNA is TGTGCCACCAGGATCTCTTTGGGGGGCGGAGCAGATACGCAGTATTTT.

The rearrangement uses TRBV27 and TRBJ2-1, with 7 bases lining up with TRBD2. The trim removed 5 bases at V and 1 base at J, leaving 5 bases unmatched. This CDR3 is built from 15 residues. Germline V lookup: CDR1 MNHEY, CDR2 SMNVEV (reference sequence). As DNA, the CDR3 is TGTGCCAGCAGTCAATATAGCGGGTCCTACAATGAGCAGTTCTTC. As protein: CASSQYSGSYNEQFF.

V usage is TRBV19 and J usage is TRBJ2-7; D gene uncertain. V gave up 4 bases and J gave up 2 bases, with 6 bases separating them. Germline CDR1 LNHDA, CDR2 SQIVND (reference sequence). The CDR3 totals 12 residues. In DNA form, the CDR3 reads TGTGCCAGTAGTAATAGCCCCTACGAGCAGTACTTC. Protein sequence: CASSNSPYEQYF.

The genes are TRBV5-1 and TRBJ2-5, with D perhaps matching TRBD1 (6 bases). Germline V gives CDR1 SGHRS, CDR2 YFSETQ. The CDR3 runs to 13 residues. Trimming took off 6 bases at V and 6 bases at J, with 15 bases between the two ends. This CDR3 is CASTIQGTQTQYF. DNA of the CDR3: TGCGCCAGCACAATACAGGGCACCCAGACCCAGTACTTC. The full variable domain, its missing parts supplied by reference TRBV5-1 and TRBJ2-5, is KAGVTQTPRYLIKTRGQQVTLSCSPISGHRSVSWYQQTPGQGLQFLFEYFSETQRNKGNFPGRFSGRQFSNSRSEMNVSTLELGDSALYLCASTIQGTQTQYFGPGTRLLVL.

V gene TRBV27 combines with J gene TRBJ1-6; D is ambiguous. CDR3 length: 13 residues. The germline gives CDR1 MNHEY, CDR2 SMNVEV (reference sequence). Trimming removed 8 bases from V and 10 bases from J, with 15 bases in between. As DNA, the CDR3 is TGTGCCAGCTCTCCCCCCAGCTTATCACCCCTCCACTTT. Its protein product is CASSPPSLSPLHF.